The entry below describes one TCR beta chain. The CDR3 sequence is 14 residues long. This sample was included in a study of blood T cell repertoires in COVID-19. Study-level information: COVID-19 samples, acute and convalescent, were from the United States, Italy and Spain.

In the original analysis: Nucleated cell number was recorded as an estimate derived from reference gene primer amplification. Using immunoSEQ multiplex PCR, the repertoire was profiled, and TCRdb retains in-frame clones only, with some absent. The V and J calls and clone size are taken from that table; D and trimming were inferred from the DNA. This sample has approximately 270,000 clones; about 85% occur once, and the top ten carry 0.87%. Seattle enrolled patients during active infection and tracked them longitudinally. The V gene is TRBV21-1, the J gene TRBJ1-5. TRBV21-1 is a pseudogene locus. Sequencing was carried out using peripheral blood. The TCR comes from a human donor with COVID-19, enrolled during active disease. The donor label of this sample is uncertain. DNA for the CDR3: TGTGCCAGCAGCGAATCGAGCGGTAATCAGCCCCAGCATTTT. It encodes CASSESSGNQPQHF.